Shown below are 23 T cell receptor beta chains from a single sample sequenced in a study of T cells in Graves' hyperthyroidism and ophthalmopathy. TCR beta CDR3 region amplification was performed from RNA transcripts. The HTBI primer set was used in a first-round RT-PCR of the TCR CDR3. From the multiplex PCR reads, TCRdb called clonotypes with MiXCR, one entry per CDR3 protein. Here the sample spans 350,000 to 400,000 distinct CDR3 sequences, roughly 20% being singletons. Sequenced: blood. Every receptor here comes from a man aged 18 to 29 with Graves' ophthalmopathy.

V and J are TRBV11-2 and TRBJ2-1; 11 bases map to TRBD2. Trimming at V came to 6 bases and at J to 8 bases, leaving 9 bases not matched to a gene. The CDR3 has 15 residues. Germline CDR1 is SGHAT and CDR2 is FQNNGV. The DNA for the CDR3 is TGTGCCAGCAGTTATAGCGGGAGGGCCATTGATGAGCAGTTCTTC. This translates into CASSYSGRAIDEQFF.

This clonotype was seen ten or more times. V and J are TRBV28 and TRBJ1-1, with D maybe TRBD1 (5 bases). Deletions cut 6 bases from V and 11 bases from J, with 16 bases between. In germline, CDR1 is MDHEN, CDR2 SYDVKM. CDR3 size: 12 residues. The CDR3 protein is CASSETLGEAFF. The CDR3 DNA follows: TGTGCCAGCAGCGAAACTTTGGGGGAGGCTTTCTTT. The entire variable domain, with the rest obtained from reference TRBV28 and TRBJ1-1, is as follows: DVKVTQSSRYLVKRTGEKVFLECVQDMDHENMFWYRQDPGLGLRLIYFSYDVKMKEKGDIPEGYSVSREKKERFSLILESASTNQTSMYLCASSETLGEAFFGQGTRLTVV.

Only a few counts were recorded for this clonotype. The rearrangement links TRBV19 to TRBJ1-5, with D perhaps TRBD1 (5 bases). V was trimmed by 7 bases and J by 0 bases, leaving 13 bases between them. CDR1 LNHDA and CDR2 SQIVND come from the germline V gene (reference sequence). CDR3 length: 15 amino acids. CDR3 nucleotide sequence: TGTGCCAGTACGCAAACAGGATATAGCAATCAGCCCCAGCATTTT. It is translated as CASTQTGYSNQPQHF.

This clonotype was observed a few times. The chain recombines TRBV7-9 with TRBJ1-6; 8 nucleotides match TRBD1. Trimming removed 0 bases from V and 10 bases from J; junction bases left unmatched: 8. The CDR3 extends over 16 amino acids. Germline V gives CDR1 SEHNR, CDR2 FQNEAQ (reference sequence). CDR3 DNA: TGTGCCAGCAGCTTAGCGAAGACAGGGGACGTCTCACCCCTCCACTTT. It translates to CASSLAKTGDVSPLHF.

At least ten counts were recorded for this clonotype. The chain couples TRBV12-3 or TRBV12-4 to TRBJ2-3, with 8 bases fitting TRBD1. CDR3 length: 16 residues. V lost 5 bases, J lost 0 bases, and 7 bases stayed unmatched. The CDR3 here is CASSLWTGISTDTQYF. Here the CDR3 DNA reads TGTGCCAGCAGTCTTTGGACAGGGATTAGCACAGATACGCAGTATTTT.

This clonotype was found a few times. This chain joins TRBV7-6 and TRBJ2-1, with D uncertain. Germline CDR1 SGHVS, CDR2 FNYEAQ. This CDR3 region has 14 residues. Deletions cut 1 base from V and 5 bases from J, with 9 bases between. The CDR3: CASSLGGVNNEQFF. As DNA, the CDR3 is TGTGCCAGCAGCTTAGGGGGTGTCAACAATGAGCAGTTCTTC.

The CDR3, as DNA: TGTGCCAGCTCACCCGGGACAGCAACCGGGGAGCTGTTTTTT. This translates into CASSPGTATGELFF. The V call is TRBV18, the J call TRBJ2-2; 7 nucleotides match TRBD1. The CDR3 is 14 residues long. Germline V lookup: CDR1 KGHSH, CDR2 LQKENI. Trimming took 3 bases from V and 5 from J; bases not matched to a gene: 3.

This clonotype has ten or more counts. The chain recombines TRBV7-8 with TRBJ2-7; TRBD2 aligns across 9 bases. Germline V lookup: CDR1 SGHVS, CDR2 FQNEAQ. This CDR3 is built from 14 residues. This CDR3 is CAAGSGGPSYEQYF. The CDR3 region has the DNA TGTGCAGCGGGTAGCGGGGGCCCCTCCTACGAGCAGTACTTC.

The gene calls are TRBV20-1 and TRBJ2-4; D is uncertain. Per germline, CDR1 DFQATT and CDR2 SNEGSKA (reference sequence). This CDR3 has 16 amino acids. Trimming removed 6 bases at V and 3 bases at J, with 21 bases between. The CDR3 sequence: CSAQPKRLGGKNIQYF. The CDR3 region has the DNA TGCAGTGCCCAGCCTAAGCGCCTAGGTGGCAAAAACATTCAGTACTTC.

At least ten counts were recorded for this clonotype. The chain links TRBV7-8 to TRBJ2-1; D might be TRBD1 (5 bases). The CDR3 is made up of 14 amino acids. CDR1 and CDR2 (germline): SGHVS, FQNEAQ. V was shortened by 1 base and J by 8 bases, with 12 bases between the two germline ends. This CDR3 is CASSLGQGIDEQFF. CDR3 nucleotide sequence: TGTGCCAGCAGCTTAGGTCAGGGCATCGATGAGCAGTTCTTC.

This chain joins TRBV9 and TRBJ2-7, with 8 bases fitting TRBD2. The germline V gene encodes CDR1 SGDLS and CDR2 YYNGEE. This CDR3 contains 15 residues. J was trimmed by 0 bases and V by 3 bases; bases with no gene match: 5. CDR3 in amino acids: CASSGGSGGSYEQYF. The DNA of the CDR3 is TGTGCCAGCAGCGGGGGGAGCGGGGGCTCCTACGAGCAGTACTTC.

This clonotype was observed a few times. The rearrangement joins TRBV20-1 to TRBJ2-3, with TRBD2 matching 10 bases. Trimming at V came to 0 bases and at J to 7 bases, leaving 7 bases not matched to a gene. Germline loops: CDR1 DFQATT, CDR2 SNEGSKA (reference sequence). CDR3 length: 15 residues. CDR3 DNA sequence: TGCAGTGCTAGAGATCCAGCGGGGGGGCTGAATACGCAGTATTTT. Residues: CSARDPAGGLNTQYF.

The chain combines TRBV6-1 with TRBJ2-1; TRBD1 is a possible D gene (6 bases). Between the trimmed V and J ends, which lost 4 bases and 0 bases, there was a span of 13 bases. The CDR3 consists of 16 residues. CDR1 and CDR2 from the germline V gene are MNHNS and SASEGT. The CDR3 is CASSARDTYSYNEQFF. CDR3 bases: TGTGCCAGCAGTGCTCGGGACACTTACTCCTACAATGAGCAGTTCTTC.

This clonotype was detected ten times or more. V is TRBV6-1 and J is TRBJ2-7, with a tentative D call TRBD1 (5 bases). Trimming took off 4 bases at V and 0 bases at J, with 16 bases between the two ends. Germline CDR1 and CDR2: MNHNS and SASEGT. The CDR3 contains 16 residues. Here the CDR3 reads CASSGREDRRSYEQYF. The CDR3 coding sequence is TGTGCCAGCAGTGGGCGTGAAGACAGACGCTCCTACGAGCAGTACTTC.

In its sample, this clonotype was seen once. The junction departs from germline at one end; a sequencing error may be responsible. This chain links TRBV29-1 with TRBJ1-2; D call uncertain. The V gene's germline CDR1 is SQVTM and CDR2 ANQGSEA. CDR3 length: 13 residues. The chain's CDR3 is CGVVVGLDYGYTF. CDR3 in DNA: TGCGGCGTTGTTGTAGGTCTAGACTATGGCTACACCTTC. The full variable domain, rest sourced from reference TRBV29-1 and TRBJ1-2, is SAVISQKPSRDICQRGTSLTIQCQVDSQVTMMFWYRQQPGQSLTLIATANQGSEATYESGFVIDKFPISRPNLTFSTLTVSNMSPEDSSIYLCGVVVGLDYGYTFGSGTRLTVV.

Ten or more counts support this clonotype. The gene calls are TRBV13 and TRBJ2-5; D remains ambiguous. The CDR3 sequence is 14 residues long. CDR1 is PRHDT, CDR2 FYEKMQ, per germline (reference sequence). V lost 0 bases to trimming and J lost 7 bases, with 12 bases between them. The CDR3 here is CASSLGAYRWTQYF. The CDR3 bases are TGTGCCAGCAGCTTAGGGGCGTACCGGTGGACCCAGTACTTC.

This clonotype was recorded at least ten times. The chain uses TRBV2 and TRBJ2-1; 7 bases match TRBD1. CDR1 and CDR2 (germline): SNHLY, FYNNEI. V was clipped by 5 bases and J by 5 bases; unmatched bases: 3. The CDR3 has 13 residues. The CDR3 region has the DNA TGTGCCAGCAGTATTGACAGGGACAATGAGCAGTTCTTC. Its protein product is CASSIDRDNEQFF. Complete variable domain (other parts from reference TRBV2 and TRBJ2-1): EPEVTQTPSHQVTQMGQEVILRCVPISNHLYFYWYRQILGQKVEFLVSFYNNEISEKSEIFDDQFSVERPDGSNFTLKIRSTKLEDSAMYFCASSIDRDNEQFFGPGTRLTVL.

The chain employs TRBV5-1 and TRBJ2-5, with 9 nucleotides matching TRBD1. Germline lookup yields CDR1 SGHRS and CDR2 YFSETQ. The V segment lost 4 bases and the J segment 5 bases; nucleotides outside the gene matches: 3. This CDR3 comprises 13 residues. CDR3 sequence reads: CASSRTGAETQYF. The CDR3 DNA follows: TGCGCCAGCAGCCGGACAGGGGCGGAGACCCAGTACTTC.

This chain links TRBV7-2 with TRBJ2-7; tentatively, D is TRBD1 (6 bases). CDR1 is SGHTA, CDR2 FQGNSA, per germline. V lost 4 bases and J 11 bases, leaving 15 bases between the germline ends. The length of the CDR3 is 12 residues. CDR3 nucleotide sequence: TGTGCCAGCAGCTCAGGGACACCCCAGAAGTACTTC. Translating it yields CASSSGTPQKYF.

Many counts were recorded for this clonotype. The chain employs TRBV6-5 and TRBJ2-7; 11 nucleotides line up with TRBD2. CDR1 and CDR2 (germline): MNHEY, SVGAGI. Trimming cost V 0 bases and J 0 bases; bases outside gene matches: 1. This CDR3 has 16 residues. CDR3 nucleotides: TGTGCCAGCAGTTACTCGGGACTAGCGGTCTCCTACGAGCAGTACTTC. Its protein is CASSYSGLAVSYEQYF.

This clonotype was seen only a few times. The chain joins TRBV3-1 to TRBJ1-1; 7 bases align to TRBD1. The V gene end was trimmed by 2 bases and the J gene end by 9 bases; junction bases not matched to a gene: 6. CDR3 length: 13 amino acids. Germline V gene lookup returns CDR1 LGHDT and CDR2 YNNKEL (reference sequence). Here the CDR3 reads CASSQRTGWQAFF. The CDR3 DNA reads as TGTGCCAGCAGCCAAAGGACAGGTTGGCAAGCTTTCTTT.

This clonotype came up a few times. In DNA form, the CDR3 reads TGCGCCAGCAGCTCTGGACAGGGGGCTGATGAGCAGTTCTTC. This sequence encodes CASSSGQGADEQFF. The chain combines TRBV5-1 with TRBJ2-1; TRBD1 matches at 11 bases. Germline assignment: CDR1 SGHRS and CDR2 YFSETQ. The CDR3 is 14 amino acids. Trimming cost V 3 bases and J 8 bases; bases outside gene matches: 4.

This clonotype was seen more than once but under ten times. The V gene is TRBV10-3, the J gene TRBJ1-1; the D is unclear. The germline V and J ends were trimmed by 2 bases and 11 bases, with 12 bases remaining between them. Germline V CDR1 and CDR2: ENHRY, SYGVKD. The CDR3 covers 12 residues. The CDR3 bases are TGTGCCATCAGTGAGCCCGGAACGGTGGCTTTCTTT. Its translation is CAISEPGTVAFF.